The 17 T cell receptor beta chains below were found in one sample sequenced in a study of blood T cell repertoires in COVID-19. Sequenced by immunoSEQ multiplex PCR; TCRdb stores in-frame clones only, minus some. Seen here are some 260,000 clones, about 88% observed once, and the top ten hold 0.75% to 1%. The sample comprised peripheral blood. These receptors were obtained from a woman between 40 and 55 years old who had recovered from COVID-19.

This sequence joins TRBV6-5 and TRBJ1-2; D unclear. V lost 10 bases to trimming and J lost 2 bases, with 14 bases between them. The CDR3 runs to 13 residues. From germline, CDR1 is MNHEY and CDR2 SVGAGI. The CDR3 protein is CATQLPGNYGYTF. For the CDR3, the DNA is TGTGCCACCCAGTTACCGGGGAACTATGGCTACACCTTC.

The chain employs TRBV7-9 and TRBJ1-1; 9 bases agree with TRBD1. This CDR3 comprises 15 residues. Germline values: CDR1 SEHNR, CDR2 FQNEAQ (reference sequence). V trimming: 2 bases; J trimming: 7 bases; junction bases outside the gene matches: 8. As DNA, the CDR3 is TGTGCCAGCAGCTTAACAGGGGGCATGTCGGGTGAAGCTTTCTTT. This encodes CASSLTGGMSGEAFF.

CDR3 loop: CASSEGPPGLNYEQYV. The CDR3 DNA reads TGTGCCAGCAGTGAAGGGCCCCCCGGACTGAACTACGAGCAGTACGTC. V and J are TRBV2 and TRBJ2-7; possible D gene TRBD2, 5 bases. The V gene's germline CDR1 is SNHLY and CDR2 FYNNEI. Between the trimmed V and J ends, which lost 1 base and 3 bases, there was a span of 16 bases. This CDR3 region has 16 residues.

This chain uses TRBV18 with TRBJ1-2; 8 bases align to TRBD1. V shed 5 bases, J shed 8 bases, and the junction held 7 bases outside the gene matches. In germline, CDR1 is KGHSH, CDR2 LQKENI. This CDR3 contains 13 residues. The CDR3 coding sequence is TGTGCCAGCTCAAAGCAGGGGGCGATGGGCTACACCTTC. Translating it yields CASSKQGAMGYTF.

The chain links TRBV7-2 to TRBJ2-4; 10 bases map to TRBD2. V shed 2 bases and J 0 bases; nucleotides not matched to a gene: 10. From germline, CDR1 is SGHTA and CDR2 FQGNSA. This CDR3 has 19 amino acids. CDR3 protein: CASSLWAPRLAGAKNIQYF. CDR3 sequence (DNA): TGTGCCAGCAGCTTATGGGCCCCCAGACTAGCGGGAGCCAAAAACATTCAGTACTTC.

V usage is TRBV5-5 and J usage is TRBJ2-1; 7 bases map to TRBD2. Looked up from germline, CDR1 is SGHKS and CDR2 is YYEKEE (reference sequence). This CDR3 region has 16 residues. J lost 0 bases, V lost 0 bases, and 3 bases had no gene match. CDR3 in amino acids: CASSLGLAASYNEQFF. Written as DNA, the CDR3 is TGTGCCAGCAGCTTGGGGCTAGCGGCCTCCTACAATGAGCAGTTCTTC.

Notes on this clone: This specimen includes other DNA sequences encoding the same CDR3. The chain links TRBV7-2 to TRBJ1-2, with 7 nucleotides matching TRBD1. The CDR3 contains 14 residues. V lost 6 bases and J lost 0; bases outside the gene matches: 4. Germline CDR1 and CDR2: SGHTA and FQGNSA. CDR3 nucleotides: TGTGCCAGCAGTCGGGACAGAGCTAACTATGGCTACACCTTC. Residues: CASSRDRANYGYTF. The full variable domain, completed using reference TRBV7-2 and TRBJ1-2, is GAGVSQSPSNKVTEKGKDVELRCDPISGHTALYWYRQSLGQGLEFLIYFQGNSAPDKSGLPSDRFSAERTGGSVSTLTIQRTQQEDSAVYLCASSRDRANYGYTFGSGTRLTVV.

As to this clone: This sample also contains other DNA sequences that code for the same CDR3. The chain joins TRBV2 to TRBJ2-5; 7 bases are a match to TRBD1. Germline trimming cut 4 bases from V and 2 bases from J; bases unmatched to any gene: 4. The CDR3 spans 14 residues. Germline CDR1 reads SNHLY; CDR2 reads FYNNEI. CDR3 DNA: TGTGCCAGCAGTGCCGACAGGGCACAAGAGACCCAGTACTTC. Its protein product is CASSADRAQETQYF.

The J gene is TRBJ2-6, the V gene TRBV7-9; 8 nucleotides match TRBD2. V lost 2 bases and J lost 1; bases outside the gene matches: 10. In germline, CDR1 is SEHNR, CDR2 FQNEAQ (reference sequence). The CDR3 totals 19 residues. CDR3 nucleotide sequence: TGTGCCAGCAGCTTATCCGGGGGGGCCTTCCCATCTGGGGCCAACGTCCTGACTTTC. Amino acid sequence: CASSLSGGAFPSGANVLTF.

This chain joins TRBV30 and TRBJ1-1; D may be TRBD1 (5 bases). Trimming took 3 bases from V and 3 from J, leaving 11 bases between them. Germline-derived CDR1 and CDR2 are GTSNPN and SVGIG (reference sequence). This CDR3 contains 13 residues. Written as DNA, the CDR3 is TGTGCCTGGAGGGGCCAGGGCTACACTGAAGCTTTCTTT. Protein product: CAWRGQGYTEAFF.

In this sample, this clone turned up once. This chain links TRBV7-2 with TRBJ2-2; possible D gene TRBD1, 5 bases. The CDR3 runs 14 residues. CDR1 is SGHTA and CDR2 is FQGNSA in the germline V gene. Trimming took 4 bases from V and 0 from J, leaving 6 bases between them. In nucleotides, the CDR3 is TGTGCCAGCAGCTCCAGGGCGAACACCGGGGAGCTGTTTTTT. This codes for CASSSRANTGELFF.

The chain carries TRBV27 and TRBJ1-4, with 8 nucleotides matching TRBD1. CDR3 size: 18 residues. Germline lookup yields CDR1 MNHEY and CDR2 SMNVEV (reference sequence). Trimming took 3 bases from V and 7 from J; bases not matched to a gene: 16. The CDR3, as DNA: TGTGCCAGCAGTTTGGGACCCGACAGGGGCCCCCTCTTTGAAAAACTGTTTTTT. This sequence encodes CASSLGPDRGPLFEKLFF.

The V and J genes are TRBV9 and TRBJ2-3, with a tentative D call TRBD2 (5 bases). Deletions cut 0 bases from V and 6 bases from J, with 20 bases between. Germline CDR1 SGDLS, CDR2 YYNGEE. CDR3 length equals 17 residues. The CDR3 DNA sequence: TGTGCCAGCAGCGTAGGGTGGGATGGGAGCATCTTGGATACGCAGTATTTT. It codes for CASSVGWDGSILDTQYF.

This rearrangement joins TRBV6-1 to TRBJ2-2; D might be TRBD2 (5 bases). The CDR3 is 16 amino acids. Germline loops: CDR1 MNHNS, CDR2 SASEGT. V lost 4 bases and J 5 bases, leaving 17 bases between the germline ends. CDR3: CASSGHVLPGTGELFF. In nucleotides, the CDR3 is TGTGCCAGCAGTGGCCACGTGCTCCCGGGGACCGGGGAGCTGTTTTTT.

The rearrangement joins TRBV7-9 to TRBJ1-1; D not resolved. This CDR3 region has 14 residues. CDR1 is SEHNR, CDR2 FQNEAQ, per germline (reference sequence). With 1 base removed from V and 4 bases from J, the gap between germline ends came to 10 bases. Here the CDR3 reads CASSLGQSSTEAFF. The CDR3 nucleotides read TGTGCCAGCAGCTTAGGGCAGTCCAGCACTGAAGCTTTCTTT.

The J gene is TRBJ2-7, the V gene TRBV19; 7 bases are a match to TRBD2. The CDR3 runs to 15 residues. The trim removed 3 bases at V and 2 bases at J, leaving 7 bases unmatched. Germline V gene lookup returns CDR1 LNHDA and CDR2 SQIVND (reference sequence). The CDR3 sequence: CASSMGASGTYEQYF. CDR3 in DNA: TGTGCCAGTAGTATGGGCGCTAGCGGTACCTACGAGCAGTACTTC.

CDR3 protein: CAISDTGGSTEQFF. In DNA form, the CDR3 reads TGTGCCATCAGTGACACTGGGGGGTCGACTGAGCAGTTCTTC. The chain employs TRBV10-3 and TRBJ2-1; a possible D gene is TRBD2 (6 bases). Germline V gives CDR1 ENHRY, CDR2 SYGVKD. CDR3 length: 14 residues. Trimming stripped 3 bases from V and 9 bases from J, with 15 bases between.